These T cell receptor beta chains were read from a single sample in a study of blood T cell repertoires in COVID-19. Only in-frame clones appear in the TCRdb table, and some are missing; sequencing was by immunoSEQ multiplex PCR. The sample lists around 250,000 clones, around nine tenths occurring once. Sequences were obtained from peripheral blood. The receptors shown here come from a man in his forties or fifties with active or convalescent COVID-19. CDR3s include the opening cysteine and the closing phenylalanine or tryptophan. Fields, in order: clone size, V gene, J gene, D gene, CDR3 protein, CDR3 DNA. The D gene is left open where the match is weak. Size is omitted from some rows. Given values are once, few, many or a class for expanded clones.

size: NA; V: TRBV6-4; J: TRBJ2-1; D: NA; CDR3: CASSAGSTINSQFF; DNA: TGTGCCAGCAGTGCGGGTTCAACAATCAACTCACAGTTCTTC
size: NA; V: TRBV18; J: TRBJ1-5; D: NA; CDR3: CASSPTSGQFQPQHF; DNA: TGTGCCAGCTCACCAACTTCAGGGCAATTTCAGCCCCAGCATTTT
size: NA; V: TRBV11-2; J: TRBJ2-1; D: TRBD1; CDR3: CASSFPDRAYNEQFF; DNA: TGTGCCAGCAGTTTCCCGGACAGGGCCTACAATGAGCAGTTCTTC
size: NA; V: TRBV7-3; J: TRBJ2-7; D: TRBD2; CDR3: CASSPPSGLAGVYEQYF; DNA: TGTGCCAGCAGCCCCCCATCGGGACTAGCGGGAGTGTACGAGCAGTACTTC
size: few; V: TRBV5-4; J: TRBJ1-2; D: NA; CDR3: CASSLAATAAYGYTF; DNA: TGTGCCAGCAGCTTAGCAGCAACCGCGGCGTATGGCTACACCTTC
size: NA; V: TRBV30; J: TRBJ2-2; D: TRBD2; CDR3: CASASGRVAGELFF; DNA: TGTGCCTCCGCTAGCGGGAGGGTGGCCGGGGAGCTGTTTTTT
size: NA; V: TRBV18; J: TRBJ1-4; D: NA; CDR3: CASSPEATTNEKLFF; DNA: TGTGCCAGCTCACCAGAGGCGACAACTAATGAAAAACTGTTTTTT
size: NA; V: TRBV18; J: TRBJ1-1; D: TRBD1; CDR3: CASSLGGAGGDTEAFF; DNA: TGTGCCAGCTCACTGGGCGGGGCAGGGGGTGACACTGAAGCTTTCTTT
size: NA; V: TRBV14; J: TRBJ2-2; D: NA; CDR3: CASSQGRGFGTGELFF; DNA: TGTGCCAGCAGCCAAGGGAGGGGCTTTGGCACCGGGGAGCTGTTTTTT
size: few; V: TRBV29-1; J: TRBJ1-2; D: NA; CDR3: CSVKSTRRYTF; DNA: TGCAGCGTTAAATCCACCCGGAGGTACACCTTC
size: NA; V: TRBV28; J: TRBJ2-5; D: NA; CDR3: CASSWDWTAETQYF; DNA: TGTGCCAGCAGTTGGGACTGGACGGCGGAGACCCAGTACTTC
size: NA; V: TRBV7-9; J: TRBJ2-7; D: TRBD2; CDR3: CASSPTSGSSYEQYF; DNA: TGTGCCAGCAGCCCGACTAGCGGGAGTTCATACGAGCAGTACTTC
size: NA; V: TRBV12-3/TRBV12-4; J: TRBJ2-7; D: NA; CDR3: CASSLIELYEQYF; DNA: TGTGCCAGCAGTTTAATCGAGTTGTACGAGCAGTACTTC
size: NA; V: TRBV11-3; J: TRBJ2-7; D: NA; CDR3: CASSPHNTYEQYF; DNA: TGTGCCAGCAGCCCCCACAACACCTACGAGCAGTACTTC
size: NA; V: TRBV11-1; J: TRBJ2-1; D: TRBD1; CDR3: CASSRDRYENEQFF; DNA: TGTGCCAGCAGCCGGGACAGGTATGAGAATGAGCAGTTCTTC
size: NA; V: TRBV19; J: TRBJ1-6; D: TRBD1; CDR3: CASSIAEGGYSPLHF; DNA: TGTGCCAGTAGTATAGCTGAAGGGGGCTATTCACCCCTCCACTTT
size: once; V: TRBV9; J: TRBJ1-2; D: NA; CDR3: CASSVGSGDYGYTF; DNA: TGTGCCAGCAGCGTAGGATCGGGTGACTATGGCTACACCTTC
size: once; V: TRBV30; J: TRBJ2-5; D: NA; CDR3: CAGARGETQYF; DNA: TGTGCCGGAGCGCGTGGGGAGACCCAGTACTTC
size: NA; V: TRBV27; J: TRBJ2-2; D: TRBD2; CDR3: CASSPRGTNTGELFF; DNA: TGTGCCAGCAGTCCGCGGGGGACGAACACCGGGGAGCTGTTTTTT
size: NA; V: TRBV5-5; J: TRBJ2-7; D: NA; CDR3: CASSLENRRSYEQYF; DNA: TGTGCCAGCAGCTTGGAAAACAGGCGTTCCTACGAGCAGTACTTC
size: NA; V: TRBV7-9; J: TRBJ2-5; D: NA; CDR3: CASSLGGGGETQYF; DNA: TGTGCCAGCAGCTTAGGTGGCGGAGGAGAGACCCAGTACTTC
size: NA; V: TRBV7-7; J: TRBJ2-5; D: TRBD2; CDR3: CASRPGTSDRETQYF; DNA: TGTGCCAGCAGACCCGGGACTAGCGATCGAGAGACCCAGTACTTC
size: NA; V: TRBV6-5; J: TRBJ2-1; D: TRBD2; CDR3: CASSYGQAQGRDEQFF; DNA: TGTGCCAGCAGTTACGGACAAGCCCAAGGGAGGGATGAGCAGTTCTTC
size: NA; V: TRBV24-1; J: TRBJ2-7; D: TRBD1; CDR3: CATRGQGGEQYF; DNA: TGTGCCACTAGAGGACAGGGGGGGGAGCAGTACTTC
size: NA; V: TRBV9; J: TRBJ1-2; D: NA; CDR3: CASSAGKNYGYTF; DNA: TGTGCCAGCAGCGCCGGGAAAAACTATGGCTACACCTTC
size: NA; V: TRBV5-1; J: TRBJ2-1; D: NA; CDR3: CASSLDPLAGPIGLYNEQFF; DNA: TGCGCCAGCAGCTTGGACCCCCTAGCCGGCCCAATTGGCCTATACAATGAGCAGTTCTTC
size: NA; V: TRBV30; J: TRBJ1-2; D: NA; CDR3: CAWSVPERSSGGYTF; DNA: TGTGCCTGGAGTGTCCCGGAAAGGAGTTCGGGTGGCTACACCTTC
size: NA; V: TRBV2; J: TRBJ1-2; D: NA; CDR3: CASSEDDIGWGSRINGYTF; DNA: TGTGCCAGCAGTGAAGACGACATCGGTTGGGGCTCTCGAATCAATGGCTACACCTTC
size: NA; V: TRBV7-6; J: TRBJ1-1; D: NA; CDR3: CASSLTPTMNTEAFF; DNA: TGTGCCAGCAGCTTAACCCCGACAATGAACACTGAAGCTTTCTTT
size: NA; V: TRBV5-1; J: TRBJ2-7; D: TRBD2; CDR3: CASRETGTTTYEQYF; DNA: TGCGCCAGCAGGGAAACCGGGACTACAACCTACGAGCAGTACTTC
size: NA; V: TRBV5-1; J: TRBJ2-7; D: NA; CDR3: CASSLGVQVPFYEQYF; DNA: TGCGCCAGCAGCTTGGGGGTACAGGTACCTTTCTACGAGCAGTACTTC
size: NA; V: TRBV5-5; J: TRBJ1-5; D: TRBD1; CDR3: CASSSTGVGQPQHF; DNA: TGTGCCAGCAGCTCGACAGGGGTTGGGCAGCCCCAGCATTTT
size: NA; V: TRBV3-1/TRBV3-2; J: TRBJ1-2; D: NA; CDR3: CASSQAAGNYGYTF; DNA: TGTGCCAGCAGCCAAGCGGCAGGCAACTATGGCTACACCTTC
size: NA; V: TRBV11-3; J: TRBJ2-2; D: TRBD2; CDR3: CASSLDLAGDTGELFF; DNA: TGTGCCAGCAGCTTAGACCTAGCGGGGGACACCGGGGAGCTGTTTTTT
size: NA; V: TRBV7-3; J: TRBJ1-3; D: NA; CDR3: CASSDRTAGNTIYF; DNA: TGTGCCAGCAGCGACCGGACAGCGGGAAACACCATATATTTT
size: NA; V: TRBV5-1; J: TRBJ2-1; D: NA; CDR3: CASSLDGGDRNEQFF; DNA: TGCGCCAGCAGCTTGGATGGCGGGGATCGCAATGAGCAGTTCTTC
size: NA; V: TRBV2; J: TRBJ2-2; D: NA; CDR3: CASSANTGELFF; DNA: TGTGCCAGCAGCGCGAACACCGGGGAGCTGTTTTTT
size: NA; V: TRBV5-1; J: TRBJ1-1; D: NA; CDR3: CASSLVLGMNTEAFF; DNA: TGCGCCAGCAGCTTGGTTCTGGGCATGAACACTGAAGCTTTCTTT
size: NA; V: TRBV7-9; J: TRBJ1-1; D: TRBD1; CDR3: CASSLDGQGNTEAFF; DNA: TGTGCCAGCAGCTTAGATGGACAGGGGAACACTGAAGCTTTCTTT
size: NA; V: TRBV24-1; J: TRBJ2-1; D: NA; CDR3: CATSDDTRRAEQFF; DNA: TGTGCCACCAGTGATGACACGAGGAGGGCTGAGCAGTTCTTC
size: few; V: TRBV18; J: TRBJ2-2; D: TRBD2; CDR3: CASSPPSGRADGELFF; DNA: TGTGCCAGCTCACCACCGAGCGGGAGGGCCGACGGGGAGCTGTTTTTT
size: NA; V: TRBV29-1; J: TRBJ1-2; D: NA; CDR3: CSAGQRLNYGYTF; DNA: TGCAGCGCTGGACAGCGGCTGAATTATGGCTACACCTTC
size: NA; V: TRBV11-1; J: TRBJ2-2; D: TRBD1; CDR3: CASSLAGTGLGLWSGELFF; DNA: TGTGCCAGCAGCTTAGCCGGGACAGGGCTGGGTTTATGGTCCGGGGAGCTGTTTTTT
size: NA; V: TRBV2; J: TRBJ2-3; D: NA; CDR3: CASSLPPAEAVF; DNA: TGTGCCAGCAGTCTGCCACCAGCGGAGGCGGTATTT
size: NA; V: TRBV2; J: TRBJ2-7; D: NA; CDR3: CASSVGREQYF; DNA: TGTGCCAGCAGTGTGGGGCGCGAGCAGTACTTC
size: NA; V: TRBV30; J: TRBJ2-2; D: NA; CDR3: CARVGPNTGELFF; DNA: TGTGCCCGGGTTGGCCCCAACACCGGGGAGCTGTTTTTT
size: NA; V: TRBV5-6; J: TRBJ1-2; D: NA; CDR3: CASSGENLYGYTF; DNA: TGTGCCAGCAGTGGAGAGAACCTTTATGGCTACACCTTC
size: NA; V: TRBV19; J: TRBJ1-1; D: NA; CDR3: CASTPVGGSDTEAFF; DNA: TGTGCCAGTACCCCGGTCGGGGGGTCAGACACTGAAGCTTTCTTT
size: NA; V: TRBV11-2; J: TRBJ2-7; D: NA; CDR3: CASSSTAYEQYF; DNA: TGTGCCAGCAGCTCGACAGCTTACGAGCAGTACTTC
size: NA; V: TRBV6-5; J: TRBJ1-6; D: NA; CDR3: CASSSGVGGYSPLHF; DNA: TGTGCCAGCAGTTCGGGGGTGGGTGGGTATTCACCCCTCCACTTT
size: NA; V: TRBV3-1/TRBV3-2; J: TRBJ2-5; D: TRBD2; CDR3: CASSLGLAGVQETQYF; DNA: TGTGCCAGCAGCCTGGGACTAGCGGGGGTCCAAGAGACCCAGTACTTC
size: NA; V: TRBV6-1; J: TRBJ1-5; D: NA; CDR3: CASSEGLGTNQPQHF; DNA: TGTGCCAGCAGTGAAGGGCTGGGGACTAATCAGCCCCAGCATTTT
size: NA; V: TRBV6-5; J: TRBJ2-1; D: TRBD1; CDR3: CASSFRGLGEQFF; DNA: TGTGCCAGCAGCTTCAGGGGGCTCGGTGAGCAGTTCTTC